Shown below are 15 T cell receptor beta chains from a single sample sequenced in a study of blood T cells in healthy people across ages. A sample-barcoded 5' primer and a J-beta primer mix were used in a second PCR of roughly 7 to 11 cycles. TCRdb called the 5' RACE reads again in MiXCR, with one record for every CDR3 protein. In the table there are 1.4 million or so distinct CDR3 sequences, 40% to 45% of which are singletons. Material for sequencing was blood. Every receptor here comes from a woman younger than 30 in good health.

This clonotype was counted only a few times. This chain uses TRBV20-1 with TRBJ1-6, with D perhaps matching TRBD1 (5 bases). The V gene lost 6 bases and the J gene lost 10 bases, with 16 bases spanning the gap. From germline, CDR1 is DFQATT and CDR2 SNEGSKA (reference sequence). This CDR3 spans 13 amino acids. The CDR3 here is CSASFQGGSPLHF. For the CDR3, the DNA is TGCAGTGCCTCCTTCCAGGGCGGGTCACCCCTCCACTTT.

V gene TRBV25-1 combines with J gene TRBJ2-6; TRBD1 matches 7 bases. The CDR3 is 17 amino acids. Germline lookup yields CDR1 MGHDK and CDR2 SYGVNS. After removal of 5 bases from V and 3 bases from J, the junction contained 10 bases not matched to a gene. The CDR3 sequence: CASSQRQGSGGANVLTF. CDR3 nucleotides: TGTGCCAGCAGTCAGAGACAGGGTTCAGGTGGGGCCAACGTCCTGACTTTC.

The rearrangement uses TRBV4-2 and TRBJ1-2, with 9 positions matching TRBD1. This CDR3 spans 16 amino acids. Germline CDR1 is LGHNA and CDR2 is YNFKEQ. V lost 3 bases, J lost 7 bases, and 12 bases stayed unmatched. In nucleotides, the CDR3 is TGTGCCAGCAGCCATGACGGTCCGGGACAGGGTTGTGGCTACACCTTC. Amino acids: CASSHDGPGQGCGYTF.

This clonotype was counted at least ten times. The chain employs TRBV20-1 and TRBJ2-7; 8 bases line up with TRBD2. The CDR3 runs to 13 residues. The germline CDR1 and CDR2 sequences are DFQATT and SNEGSKA (reference sequence). V lost 3 bases and J lost 3; bases outside the gene matches: 4. The CDR3 is CSASTSGIYEQYF. The CDR3 DNA is TGCAGTGCTAGTACTAGCGGAATCTACGAGCAGTACTTC.

A few counts support this clonotype. The chain carries TRBV24-1 and TRBJ2-1, with TRBD2 matching 7 bases. The CDR3 is 14 amino acids. Losses at the gene ends were 1 base for V and 7 bases for J; bases not matched to a gene: 3. Per the germline V gene, CDR1 is KGHDR and CDR2 is SFDVKD. The CDR3 reads CATSDLRLANEQFF. In nucleotides, the CDR3 is TGTGCCACCAGTGATTTAAGACTAGCAAATGAGCAGTTCTTC.

The sample holds a few counts of this clonotype. The genes are TRBV7-2 and TRBJ2-1; 10 nucleotides line up with TRBD1. V lost 1 base to trimming and J lost 7 bases; unmatched junction nucleotides: 4. The CDR3 consists of 15 residues. The germline gives CDR1 SGHTA, CDR2 FQGNSA. The CDR3 sequence is CASSLGGTGENEQFF. For the CDR3, the DNA is TGTGCCAGCAGCTTAGGTGGGACAGGGGAAAATGAGCAGTTCTTC. Drawing the rest from reference TRBV7-2 and TRBJ2-1, the complete variable domain is GAGVSQSPSNKVTEKGKDVELRCDPISGHTALYWYRQSLGQGLEFLIYFQGNSAPDKSGLPSDRFSAERTGGSVSTLTIQRTQQEDSAVYLCASSLGGTGENEQFFGPGTRLTVL.

A few counts support this clonotype. This chain connects TRBV4-2 to TRBJ2-1; D perhaps matches TRBD1 (6 bases). V was cut by 2 bases and J by 4 bases, with 15 bases left in between. The CDR3 consists of 16 residues. Germline V gene data show CDR1 as LGHNA and CDR2 as YNFKEQ. The CDR3 DNA reads TGTGCCAGCAGCCAACCGGACAGCTACCCATACAATGAGCAGTTCTTC. Translating it yields CASSQPDSYPYNEQFF.

V is TRBV20-1 and J is TRBJ2-1; 10 bases agree with TRBD2. Trimming cost V 6 bases and J 8 bases; bases outside gene matches: 10. Looked up from germline, CDR1 is DFQATT and CDR2 is SNEGSKA (reference sequence). The CDR3 sequence is 14 residues long. The CDR3 DNA reads TGCAGTGCCCGCCTAGCGGGAGATAACTATGAGCAGTTCTTC. It translates to CSARLAGDNYEQFF.

The J gene is TRBJ2-1, the V gene TRBV18; a weak D match, TRBD2 (5 bases). The CDR3 extends over 14 amino acids. V lost 1 base and J 9 bases, leaving 13 bases between the germline ends. The germline CDR1 and CDR2 sequences are KGHSH and LQKENI. The CDR3 DNA follows: TGTGCCAGCTCACCACAAGTCGAGGGTGGTGAGCAGTTCTTC. It is translated as CASSPQVEGGEQFF. The full variable domain, its missing parts supplied by reference TRBV18 and TRBJ2-1, is NAGVMQNPRHLVRRRGQEARLRCSPMKGHSHVYWYRQLPEEGLKFMVYLQKENIIDESGMPKERFSAEFPKEGPSILRIQQVVRGDSAAYFCASSPQVEGGEQFFGPGTRLTVL.

This sequence joins TRBV6-6 and TRBJ2-1; the D gene is possibly TRBD2 (6 bases). Trimming shortened V by 4 bases and J by 6 bases, and 19 bases separated the two germline ends. This CDR3 region has 16 residues. Germline CDR1 is MNHNY and CDR2 is SVGAGI (reference sequence). CDR3 nucleotides: TGTGCCAGCAGTTCTCGTCGGGGGTTAATCTGCAATGAGCAGTTCTTC. As protein: CASSSRRGLICNEQFF.

V usage is TRBV28 and J usage is TRBJ2-1; tentatively, D is TRBD1 (5 bases). V was clipped by 1 base and J by 6 bases, with 13 bases between them. This CDR3 has 15 residues. Germline lookup yields CDR1 MDHEN and CDR2 SYDVKM. The CDR3: CASSLFLLQGNEQFF. For the CDR3, the DNA is TGTGCCAGCAGTTTATTCCTACTGCAGGGCAATGAGCAGTTCTTC.

Concerning this clonotype itself: A read error may produce the germline difference seen at one junction end. V usage is TRBV25-1 and J usage is TRBJ2-7, with D perhaps matching TRBD1 or TRBD2 (5 bases each). Per the germline V gene, CDR1 is MGHDK and CDR2 is SYGVNS. There are 13 residues in the CDR3. CDR3 in DNA: TGTGCCAGCACTGAAAGGGGAGCCTACGAGCAGTACTTC. Translation: CASTERGAYEQYF.

This CDR3 reads CASSLERDENIQYF. CDR3 sequence (DNA): TGCGCCAGCAGCTTGGAGCGGGATGAGAACATTCAGTACTTC. The chain joins TRBV5-1 to TRBJ2-4, with 7 bases fitting TRBD2. The CDR3 consists of 14 residues. Trimming removed 0 bases from V and 7 bases from J; junction bases left unmatched: 4. The germline V gene has CDR1 SGHRS and CDR2 YFSETQ.

The CDR3 reads CSKYTPGNEKLFF. The CDR3 DNA reads TGCAGCAAATACACCCCTGGGAATGAAAAACTGTTTTTT. The chain employs TRBV20-1 and TRBJ1-4; D call uncertain. The CDR3 is made up of 13 amino acids. From germline, CDR1 is DFQATT and CDR2 SNEGSKA (reference sequence).

This clonotype was seen a few times. The chain is built from TRBV4-3 and TRBJ1-6, with unresolved D. CDR1 is LGHNA, CDR2 YSLEER, per germline. CDR3 length: 14 amino acids. Trimming stripped 4 bases from V and 6 bases from J, with 10 bases between. The CDR3 region is CASSRGQTNSPLHF. The CDR3 DNA sequence: TGCGCCAGCAGCCGAGGCCAAACTAATTCACCCCTCCACTTT.